This T cell receptor beta chain was documented in a study of spatial heterogeneity in lung cancer. Overall study: Unique TCR and UMI combinations averaged more than ten appearances each in raw reads.

On each TCR cDNA molecule, a unique molecular identifier was present. Using its own MiXCR run on the 5' RACE reads, TCRdb lists one record per CDR3 protein. There are 15,000 to 20,000 distinct CDR3 sequences in the sample; 5.5% to 8.5% occur only once, and 20% to 25% lies in the top ten. The sample's time point: sample taken at primary tumor resection. Without sorting, whole RNA was sequenced from tumor, nontumor lung or frozen PBMC. This clonotype was counted many times. Its target is not known. V was trimmed by 7 bases and J by 0 bases, leaving 3 bases between them. Germline V gene lookup returns CDR1 SNHLY and CDR2 FYNNEI. This CDR3 contains 11 residues. Overall study results and limits: For expanded intratumoral alpha and beta TCRs, counts tracked tumor mutation counts. Of the expanded TCRs, ubiquitous and regional counts tracked the counts of ubiquitous and regional nonsynonymous mutations, respectively.

The rearrangement links TRBV2 to TRBJ1-1; D is unresolved. This TCR was recovered from a female donor with early-stage non-small cell lung cancer. This specimen consisted of lung tumor tissue, obtained at surgery. CDR3 amino acids: CASTVNTEAFF. DNA of the CDR3: TGTGCCAGCACAGTGAACACTGAAGCTTTCTTT.